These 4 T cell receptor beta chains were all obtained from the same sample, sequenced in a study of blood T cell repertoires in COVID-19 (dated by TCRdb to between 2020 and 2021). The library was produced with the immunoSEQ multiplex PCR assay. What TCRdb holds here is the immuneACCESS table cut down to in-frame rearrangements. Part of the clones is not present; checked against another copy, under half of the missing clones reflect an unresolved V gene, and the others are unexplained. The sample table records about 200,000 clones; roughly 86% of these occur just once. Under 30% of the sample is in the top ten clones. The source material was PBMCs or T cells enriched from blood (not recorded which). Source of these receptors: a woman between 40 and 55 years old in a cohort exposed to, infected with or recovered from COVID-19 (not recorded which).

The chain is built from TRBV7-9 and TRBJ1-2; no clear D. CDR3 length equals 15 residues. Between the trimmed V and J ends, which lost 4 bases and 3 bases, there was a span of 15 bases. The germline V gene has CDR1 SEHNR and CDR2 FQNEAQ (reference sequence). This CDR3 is CASSSQTPSYYGYTF. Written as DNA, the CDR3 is TGTGCCAGCAGCTCCCAGACACCCAGTTACTATGGCTACACCTTC.

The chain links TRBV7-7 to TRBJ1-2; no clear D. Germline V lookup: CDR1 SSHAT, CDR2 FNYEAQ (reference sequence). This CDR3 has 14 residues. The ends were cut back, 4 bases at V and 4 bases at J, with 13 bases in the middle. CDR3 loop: CASSSPAGSYGYTF. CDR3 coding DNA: TGTGCCAGCAGCTCGCCGGCAGGCTCCTATGGCTACACCTTC.

CDR3 nucleotides: TGCGCCAGCAGCTTACACAGGGAAAGCGAGCAGTACTTC. Encoded protein: CASSLHRESEQYF. The J gene is TRBJ2-7, the V gene TRBV5-1, with TRBD1 as a possible D gene (6 bases). CDR1 is SGHRS, CDR2 YFSETQ, per germline. The CDR3 runs to 13 residues. The germline V and J ends were trimmed by 2 bases and 6 bases, with 12 bases remaining between them.

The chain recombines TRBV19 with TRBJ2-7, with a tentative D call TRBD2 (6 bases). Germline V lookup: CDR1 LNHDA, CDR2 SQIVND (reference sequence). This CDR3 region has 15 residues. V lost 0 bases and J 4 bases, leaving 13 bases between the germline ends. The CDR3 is CASSIDLGGTYEQYF. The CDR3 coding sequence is TGTGCCAGTAGTATAGATCTCGGCGGGACTTACGAGCAGTACTTC.